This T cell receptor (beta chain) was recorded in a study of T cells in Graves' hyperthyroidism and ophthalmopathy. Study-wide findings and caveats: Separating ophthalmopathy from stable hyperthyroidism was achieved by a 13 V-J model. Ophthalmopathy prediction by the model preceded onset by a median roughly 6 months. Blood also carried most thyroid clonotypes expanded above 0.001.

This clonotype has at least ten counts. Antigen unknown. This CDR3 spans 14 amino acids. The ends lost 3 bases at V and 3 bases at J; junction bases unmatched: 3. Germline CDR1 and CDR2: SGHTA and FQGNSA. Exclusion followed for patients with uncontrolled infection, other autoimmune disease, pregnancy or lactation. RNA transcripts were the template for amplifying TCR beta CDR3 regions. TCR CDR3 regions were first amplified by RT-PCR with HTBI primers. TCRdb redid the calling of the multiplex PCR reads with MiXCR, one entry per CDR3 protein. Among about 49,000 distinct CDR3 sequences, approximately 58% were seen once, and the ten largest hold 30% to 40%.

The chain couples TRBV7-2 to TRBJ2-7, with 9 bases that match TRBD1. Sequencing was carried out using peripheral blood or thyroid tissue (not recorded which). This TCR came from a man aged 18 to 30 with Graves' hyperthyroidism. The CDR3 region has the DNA TGTGCCAGCAGCTTTATGGGACAGGGCTACGAGCAGTACTTC. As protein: CASSFMGQGYEQYF.